This T cell receptor (beta chain) originates from a study of blood T cell repertoires in COVID-19. This CDR3 is 17 amino acids long. The germline CDR1 and CDR2 sequences are LGHDT and YNNKEL (reference sequence). Trimming stripped 1 base from V and 4 bases from J, with 17 bases between. Sequenced by immunoSEQ multiplex PCR; TCRdb stores in-frame clones only, minus some. This sample has under 200,000 clones, with roughly 85% found just once. Sequencing was performed on peripheral blood. The V gene is TRBV3-1 (or the pseudogene TRBV3-2), the J gene TRBJ1-3; unclear D gene. The sequence derives from a woman aged 55-70 years with COVID-19, enrolled during active disease. The CDR3 here is CASSQGPGTSGGNTIYF. CDR3 coding DNA: TGTGCCAGCAGCCAAGGGCCAGGCACCTCGGGGGGAAACACCATATATTTT.